The present TCR beta chain was sequenced within a study of cytomegalovirus exposure and HLA in healthy donors (dated 2017 in TCRdb). For the study in its entirety: In an earlier analysis of approximately 640 of the donors, under 300 Gb of sequence data and approximately 120 million unique TCR beta sequences from approximately 180 million T cells were reported. An early release that covered some 630 HLA-typed donors contained approximately 300 gigabases of sequencing data and 75 million to 100 million unique TCR sequences. Of the 350 to 450 genotyped donors, 65% to 90% were placed in the genetic ancestry cluster associated with self-reported Caucasian donors. The study was designed to test whether signatures of past pathogen exposure could be identified by cataloging public T cell receptors. Using immunosequencing, the study profiled T cell repertoires from 500 to 800 subjects and related those repertoires to cytomegalovirus serostatus. A separate validation cohort of over 95 different subjects was used in addition to the approximately 640-subject first cohort. The study combined high-throughput TCR immunosequencing, statistical association of individual TCRs with disease status, and machine learning to predict cytomegalovirus infection status. In a later analysis, previously published TCR beta repertoires from more than 500 donors were re-analyzed and high-resolution HLA genotyping was added so that TCR occurrence patterns could be studied. In the later analysis, no new phenotypic data were used to find candidate immune exposures; instead, reliance was placed on TCR beta sequences and their occurrence across donors. An earlier analysis of roughly 580 of the donors used high-throughput TCR beta sequencing to judge whether each TCR beta V gene segment behaved as functional or pseudogenic. Donor age, sex, ethnicity and CMV serostatus were compiled together with the repertoire data. A later genetic analysis took genome-wide SNP genotypes for about 55% of the 666 donors and used that subset as a discovery cohort. All discovery cohort repertoires had been generated on a single sequencing platform. Class I and class II HLA loci were covered by the typing at four-digit resolution. The number of typed donors differed by locus: about 620-640 for A, B, C, DRB1 and DQB1; 522 for DQA1; roughly 600 for DPA1; and 450 to 480 for DPB1. Because of strong linkage in the cohort, four to six DR-DQ haplotypes were treated as single units for association and clustering. Across about 380 genotyped donors of the cohort, an average of 235,054 unique TCR beta nucleotide sequences per donor were sequenced, and 15% to 20% of those sequences were non-productive. Study-wide conclusions, independent of this receptor: Because HLA typing was unavailable for some donors at each locus, only the typed subset was used in association tests. The presence/absence analyses assumed that sequencing depth was roughly uniform across donors, and that assumption may not be true. Only TCR beta chains were sequenced in this cohort, and the absence of alpha or paired-chain data limited detectable features. In a later analysis, the rate of TCR association differed among HLA loci, with DRB1 alleles having the most associated TCRs and HLA-C alleles having the fewest. The study listed 164 TCR beta chains as associated with cytomegalovirus. The only immune exposure information available for the cohort was CMV serostatus. The authors suggested that the approach could potentially be generalized to other disease states and immunological phenotypes. A later analysis found that HLA-associated TCR beta chains were more clonally expanded and had lower generation probabilities than equally common non-associated chains. Correlated functional status among segregating V segments might reflect linkage disequilibrium, but an unknown experimental factor could not be ruled out. Broadly in line with IMGT annotations, most TCR beta V segments showed up in productive rearrangements about 87% or about 30% of the time in an earlier analysis of several hundred of the donors. Most CMV-associated TCR beta chains appeared to be HLA-restricted in a later analysis, and the HLA associations seemed to be driven largely by CMV exposure. Most TCR sequences were seen in very few donors, while some public TCRs were found in many individuals. In a later genetic analysis, fewer N-insertions in productive TCRs were reported among donors in an Asian-associated ancestry cluster than the roughly 670-donor mean. Several of the top co-occurrence clusters appeared to be linked to parvovirus B19, influenza, CMV and Epstein-Barr virus, according to a later analysis. The earlier analysis of 587 of the donors excluded roughly 17 rarely observed V segments, including chromosome 9 orphons, because counts were too low. In vitro tests confirmed that three of the cytomegalovirus-associated TCR beta chains recognize cytomegalovirus antigens. An association between a missense DCLRE1C variant and V-gene and J-gene trimming of TCR beta chains was found in a later genetic analysis and replicated in an independent cohort. The classifier was reported to diagnose cytomegalovirus status with high specificity and sensitivity in both the original and validation cohorts. A further reported finding was that TCR beta sequences accurately predicted the HLA-A and HLA-B alleles for most subjects in the first cohort. Assigning TCR associations to individual alleles was difficult when HLA alleles, especially DR and DQ, strongly co-occurred. In a later analysis, over 15,000 TCR beta sequences were associated with specific HLA alleles at a false discovery rate of 0.05. A cluster of highly shared sequence variants was judged likely to represent a technical artifact of the sequencing pipeline. Some IMGT-functional V segments, including TRBV6-2 and TRBV6-3, could not be told apart with the 87-base-pair reads, so those segments were excluded.

Comments on this clone: There is no known antigen for this receptor. Base qualities are not recorded, but no much larger clone differs from it by a single base.

In total, approximately 700 healthy bone marrow donors made up the cohort. At the time of sampling, all cohort members were nominally healthy, though unrecorded immune exposures were likely present. The donor tested CMV seronegative, placing the donor among the 350 to 400 seronegative members of the cohort. Every donor gave a peripheral blood sample, and the peripheral blood mononuclear cells from that sample were used for TCR beta sequencing. Genomic DNA was extracted from the blood cell samples with the Qiagen DNeasy Blood Extraction Kit. The CDR3 has 16 amino acids, counting the end cysteine and phenylalanine. Left in the record is the CDR3 DNA by itself, 48 bases read in frame from the first base. Taken from the germline V gene, the CDR1 and CDR2 loops are MNHEY and SVGAGI. Trimming at the junction amounts to 1 base on V and 3 bases on J, and the germline ends lie 15 bases apart. Library prep was done by the immunoSEQ multiplex PCR assay. For the multiplex PCR, a mixture combining 60 forward primers for TCR Vbeta segments and 13 reverse primers for TCR Jbeta segments was used. The CDR3 region of rearranged TCR beta genes was amplified from genomic DNA with a multiplex PCR assay. On the Illumina HiSeq System, the amplified TCR beta libraries were sequenced as 87-base-pair reads. On the authors' methods: A later analysis tallied some 79 million unique TCR beta chains across the 550 to 850 repertoires, and roughly 11 million of those chains were shared by two or more donors. A nearest-neighbor algorithm error-corrected the raw reads and collapsed the reads into unique sequences, merging closely related sequences to remove PCR and sequencing errors. To assign V, D and J gene segments, CDR3 sequences were aligned to IMGT reference sequences. For a sequence to be retained, a match of at least six nucleotides was required to both a V gene segment and a J gene segment. Rearrangements were classified as productive when the CDR3 lacked stop codons and remained in frame with V and J, and all other rearrangements were classified as non-productive. CDR3 was defined by IMGT convention, running from the second conserved V-encoded cysteine to the conserved J-encoded phenylalanine. The earlier analysis of about 560 of the donors excluded any sequence lacking an unambiguous match to a single V gene segment. An earlier analysis of several hundred of the donors called V segments functional above 56.7% productive rearrangements and segregating when the between-donor standard deviation exceeded 5%. A statistical classification framework was built for diagnosing cytomegalovirus status from the catalog of TCR beta chain sequences. In a later analysis, TCR nucleotide sequences were compared against IMGT/GENE-DB human TR gene sequences so that V and J genes could be assigned. Using the TCRdist pipeline, a later analysis assigned CDR3 sequences along with most-parsimonious VDJ recombination scenarios. In a later analysis, each TCR beta chain was defined by its CDR3 amino acid sequence together with its V-gene family, and reads without a unique V-gene family were excluded. To address suspected cross-contamination and a sequencing artifact, a later analysis removed over 500 highly shared, low-generation-probability nucleotide sequences. For each public chain, a later analysis derived a clonal expansion index from normalized ranks of inferred template counts within each repertoire. Generation probabilities in a later analysis came from a VDJ recombination model fitted to out-of-frame rearrangements, and those results were checked against IGoR. In a later analysis, hypergeometric tests were used to score TCR-TCR, TCR-HLA and TCR-CMV co-occurrence, with a repertoire-size bias correction applied to TCR pairs. In a later analysis, false discovery rates were estimated by permuting HLA or CMV assignments 20 times. In a later analysis, co-occurring TCRs were grouped with DBSCAN, and TCRdist sequence similarity was added when clustering was performed within HLA-allele-positive subsets. Repertoires with fewer than 30,000 or more than 120,000 public chains were left out of co-occurrence clustering, as were about five repertoires with anomalous nucleotide sharing. TCRdb retrieved this table from immuneACCESS and kept in-frame rearrangements only. Not all clones are present; in checked studies, unresolved V genes account for under half, and no reason is known for the remainder. That table furnishes V, J and clone size, whereas the DNA furnished D and trimming. The table for this sample lists about 250,000 clones; about 88% of them were counted only once. Clones ranked in the top ten supply roughly 0.26% of the sample.

The chain was built from TRBV6-5 and TRBJ1-1, and possibly TRBD1, on 5 matching bases. The sequencing sample was made of PBMCs. This TCR came from a girl between 2 and 10 years old in good health and CMV-seronegative. The sequence in DNA is TGTGCCAGCAGTTACTTGCCGTTTTGGGGGGACACTGAAGCTTTCTTT. Its protein product is CASSYLPFWGDTEAFF.